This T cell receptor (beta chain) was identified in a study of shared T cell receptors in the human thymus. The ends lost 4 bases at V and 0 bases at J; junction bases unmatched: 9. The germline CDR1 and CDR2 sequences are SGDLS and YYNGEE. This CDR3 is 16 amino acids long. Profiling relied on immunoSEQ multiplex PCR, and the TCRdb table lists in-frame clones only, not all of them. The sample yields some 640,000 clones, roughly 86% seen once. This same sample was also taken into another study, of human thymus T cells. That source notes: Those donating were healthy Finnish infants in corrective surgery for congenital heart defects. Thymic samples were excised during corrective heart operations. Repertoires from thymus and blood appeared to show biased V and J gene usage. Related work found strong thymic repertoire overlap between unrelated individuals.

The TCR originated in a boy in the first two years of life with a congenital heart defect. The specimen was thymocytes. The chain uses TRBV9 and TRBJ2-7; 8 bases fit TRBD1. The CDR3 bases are TGTGCCAGCAGCAGGGCCCCAGGGGGCAGCTCCTACGAGCAGTACTTC. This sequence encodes CASSRAPGGSSYEQYF.